What follows are 13 T cell receptor beta chains derived from one specimen sequenced in a study of T cells in Graves' hyperthyroidism and ophthalmopathy. TCR beta CDR3 region amplification was performed from RNA transcripts. First-round RT-PCR of the TCR CDR3 relied on the HTBI primer set. Using its own MiXCR run on the multiplex PCR reads, TCRdb lists one record per CDR3 protein. Among roughly 300,000 distinct CDR3 sequences listed, over 20% were seen once. The source material was blood. Every receptor here comes from a woman between 45 and 65 years old with Graves' hyperthyroidism.

The chain employs TRBV13 and TRBJ1-1; D not certain. Germline assignment: CDR1 PRHDT and CDR2 FYEKMQ (reference sequence). V was cut by 1 base and J by 1 base, with 19 bases left in between. The CDR3 covers 18 residues. CDR3 protein: CASSLVGPGSNGNTEAFF. DNA of the CDR3: TGTGCCAGCAGCTTAGTTGGGCCAGGTTCAAACGGGAACACTGAAGCTTTCTTT.

This clonotype was detected ten times or more. The chain uses TRBV28 and TRBJ1-2; no reliable D call. Germline CDR1 and CDR2: MDHEN and SYDVKM. CDR3 length equals 14 residues. V lost 3 bases and J lost 4, with 12 bases in between. The CDR3 coding sequence is TGTGCCAGCAGTTTTCAACTAGTAGGCTATGGCTACACCTTC. Amino acids: CASSFQLVGYGYTF.

This chain connects TRBV28 to TRBJ1-1, with 7 bases fitting TRBD1. The germline V gene has CDR1 MDHEN and CDR2 SYDVKM. The CDR3 is made up of 14 amino acids. Trimming took 2 bases from V and 6 from J; bases not matched to a gene: 6. DNA of the CDR3: TGTGCCAGCAGTTTAACGCAGGGGGTCGCTGAAGCTTTCTTT. It yields the protein CASSLTQGVAEAFF.

This clonotype came up many times. CDR3 loop: CASSPRASAANYGYTF. The DNA of the CDR3 is TGTGCCAGCAGTCCCCGGGCCTCCGCAGCTAACTATGGCTACACCTTC. The chain recombines TRBV6-1 with TRBJ1-2; no clear D gene. The V gene lost 5 bases and the J gene lost 0 bases, with 16 bases spanning the gap. The CDR3 spans 16 residues. Germline V gene sequence: CDR1 MNHNS, CDR2 SASEGT.

At least ten counts were recorded for this clonotype. V and J are TRBV15 and TRBJ2-3; tentatively, D is TRBD1 (6 bases). CDR3 length equals 16 residues. Germline V lookup: CDR1 LNHNV, CDR2 YYDKDF (reference sequence). V was pared by 1 base and J by 0 bases, with 11 bases between. CDR3 bases: TGTGCCACCAGCAGAGCAGCAGGGGTCAGCACAGATACGCAGTATTTT. Its protein is CATSRAAGVSTDTQYF.

Ten or more counts support this clonotype. This chain uses TRBV7-9 with TRBJ2-5; D not resolved. This CDR3 contains 14 residues. Trimming pared 1 base from V and 1 base from J, leaving 7 bases between. The germline V gene has CDR1 SEHNR and CDR2 FQNEAQ (reference sequence). CDR3 sequence reads: CASSLVAAQETQYF. The CDR3 DNA reads TGTGCCAGCAGCTTAGTGGCAGCCCAAGAGACCCAGTACTTC.

This chain uses TRBV5-1 with TRBJ1-2; 8 bases match TRBD1. This CDR3 has 13 amino acids. Germline loops: CDR1 SGHRS, CDR2 YFSETQ. V shed 5 bases, J shed 3 bases, and the junction held 3 bases outside the gene matches. The CDR3 protein is CASRTDRDYGYTF. CDR3 DNA sequence: TGCGCCAGCAGAACGGACAGGGACTATGGCTACACCTTC.

The chain carries TRBV30 and TRBJ1-4; unclear D gene. CDR3 size: 12 residues. Germline CDR1 GTSNPN, CDR2 SVGIG (reference sequence). Between the trimmed V and J ends, which lost 4 bases and 8 bases, there was a span of 11 bases. The CDR3 bases are TGTGCCTGGAAGCCCGGAGGGGAAAAACTGTTTTTT. It encodes CAWKPGGEKLFF.

In the case of this clonotype: A much larger clone lies a single base off, so this may be a read error. CDR3 sequence: CASSLPSLGGETQYF. The CDR3 bases are TGTGCCAGCAGTTTACCTTCTCTGGGGGGAGAGACCCAGTACTTC. This chain uses TRBV11-2 with TRBJ2-5; a possible D gene is TRBD2 (6 bases). The CDR3 length is 15 residues. V was shortened by 6 bases and J by 4 bases, with 18 bases between the two germline ends. Per the germline V gene, CDR1 is SGHAT and CDR2 is FQNNGV.

The sample holds many counts of this clonotype. The chain links TRBV30 to TRBJ2-3, with D hard to call. V lost 3 bases to trimming and J lost 0 bases, with 16 bases between them. CDR3 length: 16 amino acids. The germline V gene has CDR1 GTSNPN and CDR2 SVGIG (reference sequence). The DNA for the CDR3 is TGTGCCTGGAGCCCCAAACGTGGCCGAAGCACAGATACGCAGTATTTT. Encoded protein: CAWSPKRGRSTDTQYF.

This clonotype was detected a few times. This chain connects TRBV6-5 to TRBJ2-2, with TRBD2 matching 11 bases. This CDR3 is built from 15 residues. After removal of 2 bases from V and 6 bases from J, the junction contained 2 bases not matched to a gene. The germline V gene has CDR1 MNHEY and CDR2 SVGAGI. CDR3 coding DNA: TGTGCCAGCAGTTACGTGACTAGCGGGGCCGGGGAGCTGTTTTTT. Its translation: CASSYVTSGAGELFF.

The chain is built from TRBV27 and TRBJ2-7, with a weak D call TRBD1 (6 bases). This CDR3 contains 14 residues. The germline V gene has CDR1 MNHEY and CDR2 SMNVEV (reference sequence). With 2 bases removed from V and 2 bases from J, the gap between germline ends came to 10 bases. The CDR3 reads CASSLVGQPYEQYF. Here the CDR3 DNA reads TGTGCCAGCAGTTTAGTGGGACAACCCTACGAGCAGTACTTC.

This clonotype appeared a few times. Written as DNA, the CDR3 is TGTGCCAGCAGCGTTGCGGCGAACACCGGGGAGCTGTTTTTT. Its translation is CASSVAANTGELFF. This chain uses TRBV12-3 or TRBV12-4 with TRBJ2-2; D ambiguous. CDR3 length: 14 residues. Trimming removed 6 bases from V and 0 bases from J, with 8 bases in between.